This record covers a single T cell receptor beta chain. Its antigen remains unidentified. The data stem from a study of T cells in Graves' hyperthyroidism and ophthalmopathy. Study-wide results and caveats: From stable hyperthyroidism, ophthalmopathy was separated by a 13 V-J model.

Graves' hyperthyroidism was deemed stable absent ophthalmopathy progression within 18 months. TCR beta CDR3 sequences were amplified from RNA transcripts. When the TCR CDR3 underwent first-round RT-PCR, the HTBI primer set was used. TCRdb re-called the multiplex PCR reads with MiXCR, one entry per CDR3 protein. Of hundreds of thousands of distinct CDR3 sequences listed, 35% were seen once; the top ten hold 30% to 40%. The specimen was blood. This TCR was recovered from a woman between 35 and 50 years old with Graves' hyperthyroidism.

CDR3 DNA sequence: TGTGCCAGCAGCTTTCGACTAGCCTACTACAATGAGCAGTACTTC. Residues: CASSFRLAYYNEQYF. J is TRBJ2-1 and V is TRBV7-9, with 7 nucleotides matching TRBD2. The DNA end lines up better with TRBJ2-7; the J call may be wrong. This CDR3 is built from 15 residues. The germline CDR1 and CDR2 sequences are SEHNR and FQNEAQ (reference sequence).